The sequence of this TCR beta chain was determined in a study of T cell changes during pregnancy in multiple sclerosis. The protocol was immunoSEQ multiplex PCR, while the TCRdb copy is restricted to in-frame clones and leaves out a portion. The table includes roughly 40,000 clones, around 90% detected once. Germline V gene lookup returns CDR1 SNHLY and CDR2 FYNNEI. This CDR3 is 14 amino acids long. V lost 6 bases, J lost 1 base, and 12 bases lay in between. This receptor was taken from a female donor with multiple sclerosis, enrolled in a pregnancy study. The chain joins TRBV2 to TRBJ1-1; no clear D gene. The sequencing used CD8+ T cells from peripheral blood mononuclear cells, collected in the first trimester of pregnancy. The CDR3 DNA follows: TGTGCCAGCAGCCCTAGGGAGAAGAACACTGAAGCTTTCTTT. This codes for CASSPREKNTEAFF.